The rows below give T cell receptor beta chains drawn from one sample of a study of T cells in Graves' hyperthyroidism and ophthalmopathy. TCRdb re-derived calls from the multiplex PCR reads in MiXCR, one entry per CDR3 protein. The data contain hundreds of thousands of distinct CDR3 sequences, over 15% of them singletons. The specimen was blood. The source is a woman between 18 and 30 years old with Graves' ophthalmopathy. CDR3s include the opening cysteine and the closing phenylalanine or tryptophan. Each record gives: V gene, J gene, D gene, clone size, CDR3 length, CDR3 protein, CDR3 DNA. The D gene is left open where the match is weak. Where a row states a size, it is once, few, many or the class of an expanded clone; other rows omit it.

v_call: TRBV7-3; j_call: TRBJ1-6; d_call: .; clone_size: few; cdr3_length: 15; cdr3_aa: CASSLTGQGRSPLHF; cdr3_nt: TGTGCCAGCAGCTTAACTGGACAAGGACGTTCACCCCTCCACTTT
v_call: TRBV20-1; j_call: TRBJ2-7; d_call: .; clone_size: many; cdr3_length: 13; cdr3_aa: CSARSGDHYEQYF; cdr3_nt: TGCAGTGCTAGAAGTGGGGACCACTACGAGCAGTACTTC
v_call: TRBV6-1; j_call: TRBJ1-6; d_call: .; clone_size: many; cdr3_length: 17; cdr3_aa: CASSEAPRGSYNSPLHF; cdr3_nt: TGTGCCAGCAGTGAAGCCCCGAGAGGATCCTATAATTCACCCCTCCACTTT
v_call: TRBV6-6; j_call: TRBJ2-5; d_call: TRBD2; clone_size: many; cdr3_length: 16; cdr3_aa: CASSYSAGVTQETQYF; cdr3_nt: TGTGCCAGCAGTTACTCTGCGGGGGTGACCCAAGAGACCCAGTACTTC
v_call: TRBV20-1; j_call: TRBJ2-1; d_call: TRBD1; clone_size: .; cdr3_length: 13; cdr3_aa: CSARETGGVEQFF; cdr3_nt: TGCAGTGCTAGAGAGACAGGGGGCGTTGAGCAGTTCTTC
v_call: TRBV28; j_call: TRBJ2-7; d_call: .; clone_size: many; cdr3_length: 15; cdr3_aa: CASSLWGGQTYEQYF; cdr3_nt: TGTGCCAGCAGTTTATGGGGGGGACAGACCTACGAGCAGTACTTC
v_call: TRBV7-9; j_call: TRBJ2-5; d_call: .; clone_size: many; cdr3_length: 15; cdr3_aa: CASSLEGLDQETQYF; cdr3_nt: TGTGCCAGCAGCTTAGAAGGCCTTGATCAAGAGACCCAGTACTTC
v_call: TRBV7-8; j_call: TRBJ2-2; d_call: .; clone_size: many; cdr3_length: 13; cdr3_aa: CASSLASRGELFF; cdr3_nt: TGTGCCAGCAGCTTAGCCAGTCGTGGGGAGCTGTTTTTT
v_call: TRBV6-1; j_call: TRBJ2-1; d_call: .; clone_size: many; cdr3_length: 15; cdr3_aa: CASSEARFSGDEQFF; cdr3_nt: TGTGCCAGCAGTGAAGCCCGATTTAGCGGCGATGAGCAGTTCTTC
v_call: TRBV6-1; j_call: TRBJ2-1; d_call: TRBD2; clone_size: many; cdr3_length: 15; cdr3_aa: CASNLGLAYYNEQFF; cdr3_nt: TGTGCCAGCAATTTGGGACTAGCGTATTACAATGAGCAGTTCTTC
v_call: TRBV28; j_call: TRBJ1-3; d_call: .; clone_size: .; cdr3_length: 16; cdr3_aa: CASVRDTVLSGNTIYF; cdr3_nt: TGTGCCAGCGTCAGGGACACCGTCCTCTCTGGAAACACCATATATTTT
v_call: TRBV20-1; j_call: TRBJ2-7; d_call: .; clone_size: .; cdr3_length: 13; cdr3_aa: CSARVSPSYEQYF; cdr3_nt: TGCAGTGCTAGAGTTTCCCCCTCCTACGAGCAGTACTTC
v_call: TRBV7-9; j_call: TRBJ2-2; d_call: .; clone_size: .; cdr3_length: 15; cdr3_aa: CASSARTVNTGELFF; cdr3_nt: TGTGCCAGCAGCGCCCGGACAGTTAACACCGGGGAGCTGTTTTTT
v_call: TRBV4-1; j_call: TRBJ1-5; d_call: .; clone_size: .; cdr3_length: 14; cdr3_aa: CASSQGDSNQPQHF; cdr3_nt: TGCGCCAGCAGCCAAGGCGACAGCAATCAGCCCCAGCATTTT
v_call: TRBV3-1; j_call: TRBJ2-7; d_call: .; clone_size: few; cdr3_length: 15; cdr3_aa: CASSTQVTSSYEQYF; cdr3_nt: TGTGCCAGCAGCACCCAAGTTACTAGTTCCTACGAGCAGTACTTC
v_call: TRBV20-1; j_call: TRBJ2-5; d_call: .; clone_size: many; cdr3_length: 12; cdr3_aa: CSVGPSRETQYF; cdr3_nt: TGCAGTGTCGGGCCTAGCCGGGAGACCCAGTACTTC
v_call: TRBV15; j_call: TRBJ2-3; d_call: .; clone_size: many; cdr3_length: 16; cdr3_aa: CATSRDLGVRSDTQYF; cdr3_nt: TGTGCCACCAGCAGAGATTTGGGGGTCCGGTCAGATACGCAGTATTTT
v_call: TRBV28; j_call: TRBJ1-5; d_call: .; clone_size: many; cdr3_length: 16; cdr3_aa: CASNHLGGESNQPQHF; cdr3_nt: TGTGCCAGCAATCATCTAGGGGGGGAGAGCAATCAGCCCCAGCATTTT
v_call: TRBV29-1; j_call: TRBJ2-1; d_call: TRBD2; clone_size: .; cdr3_length: 15; cdr3_aa: CSVHPAGASYNEQFF; cdr3_nt: TGCAGCGTTCACCCAGCGGGAGCCTCCTACAATGAGCAGTTCTTC
v_call: TRBV5-1; j_call: TRBJ2-1; d_call: TRBD2; clone_size: few; cdr3_length: 15; cdr3_aa: CASSLEASGQWEQFF; cdr3_nt: TGCGCCAGCAGCTTGGAGGCTAGCGGCCAATGGGAGCAGTTCTTC
v_call: TRBV19; j_call: TRBJ2-3; d_call: TRBD1; clone_size: .; cdr3_length: 15; cdr3_aa: CASSNQGAPDDTQYF; cdr3_nt: TGTGCCAGTAGTAATCAGGGGGCGCCGGATGATACGCAGTATTTT
v_call: TRBV9; j_call: TRBJ2-1; d_call: TRBD2; clone_size: few; cdr3_length: 15; cdr3_aa: CASSVYSGGPNEQFF; cdr3_nt: TGTGCCAGCAGCGTATACAGCGGGGGTCCAAATGAGCAGTTCTTC
v_call: TRBV12-3/TRBV12-4; j_call: TRBJ1-1; d_call: .; clone_size: many; cdr3_length: 15; cdr3_aa: CASSFASTGPTEAFF; cdr3_nt: TGTGCCAGCAGTTTCGCATCGACAGGTCCTACTGAAGCTTTCTTT
v_call: TRBV5-1; j_call: TRBJ1-3; d_call: .; clone_size: few; cdr3_length: 17; cdr3_aa: CASSLWDSRSSGNTIYF; cdr3_nt: TGCGCCAGCAGCCTGTGGGACTCAAGATCCTCTGGAAACACCATATATTTT
v_call: TRBV28; j_call: TRBJ2-6; d_call: TRBD1; clone_size: many; cdr3_length: 19; cdr3_aa: CASSYPLGQPGKGANVLTF; cdr3_nt: TGTGCCAGCAGTTATCCCTTGGGACAGCCCGGCAAGGGGGCCAACGTCCTGACTTTC
v_call: TRBV30; j_call: TRBJ1-1; d_call: .; clone_size: many; cdr3_length: 12; cdr3_aa: CAWTDFDTEAFF; cdr3_nt: TGTGCCTGGACCGACTTTGACACTGAAGCTTTCTTT
v_call: TRBV12-3/TRBV12-4; j_call: TRBJ1-1; d_call: TRBD1; clone_size: .; cdr3_length: 14; cdr3_aa: CANSKRTGNTEAFF; cdr3_nt: TGTGCCAACAGTAAAAGGACAGGAAACACTGAAGCTTTCTTT
v_call: TRBV28; j_call: TRBJ2-5; d_call: TRBD2; clone_size: many; cdr3_length: 15; cdr3_aa: CASSLAGRAVETQYF; cdr3_nt: TGTGCCAGCAGTTTGGCGGGGAGGGCCGTAGAGACCCAGTACTTC
v_call: TRBV2; j_call: TRBJ1-6; d_call: .; clone_size: many; cdr3_length: 13; cdr3_aa: CASRSGWNSPLHF; cdr3_nt: TGTGCCAGCAGGTCCGGTTGGAATTCACCCCTCCACTTT
v_call: TRBV12-3/TRBV12-4; j_call: TRBJ1-1; d_call: .; clone_size: many; cdr3_length: 12; cdr3_aa: CASSLMRGKAFF; cdr3_nt: TGTGCCAGCAGTTTAATGAGAGGGAAAGCTTTCTTT
v_call: TRBV11-2; j_call: TRBJ2-7; d_call: .; clone_size: many; cdr3_length: 14; cdr3_aa: CASSLYREGYEQYF; cdr3_nt: TGTGCCAGCAGCTTGTACAGGGAAGGCTACGAGCAGTACTTC